Each of the 9 T cell receptor beta chains below was sequenced from the same sample in a study of PD-L1 blockade in urothelial cancer. This table comes from immunoSEQ multiplex PCR, and its TCRdb copy is limited to in-frame clones, with some not included. The table has around 100,000 clones, about 85% seen once. The sequencing here drew on PBMCs, taken around atezolizumab (anti-PD-L1) treatment. These receptors all stem from a man in his fifties or sixties with urothelial cancer.

The V and J genes are TRBV6-1 and TRBJ2-7, with D unclear. The CDR3 covers 12 residues. V was pared by 1 base and J by 6 bases, with 7 bases between. The germline CDR1 and CDR2 sequences are MNHNS and SASEGT. This CDR3 reads CASSEEAIEQYF. In DNA form, the CDR3 reads TGTGCCAGCAGTGAAGAAGCGATCGAGCAGTACTTC.

This chain links TRBV18 with TRBJ1-1; D gene unclear. The V and J ends lost 6 bases and 1 base respectively, with 12 bases between them. The length of the CDR3 is 14 residues. Germline loops: CDR1 KGHSH, CDR2 LQKENI. The DNA of the CDR3 is TGTGCCAGCTCCCTAAGCATCTCGAACACTGAAGCTTTCTTT. Encoded protein: CASSLSISNTEAFF. Drawing the rest from reference TRBV18 and TRBJ1-1, the complete variable domain is NAGVMQNPRHLVRRRGQEARLRCSPMKGHSHVYWYRQLPEEGLKFMVYLQKENIIDESGMPKERFSAEFPKEGPSILRIQQVVRGDSAAYFCASSLSISNTEAFFGQGTRLTVV.

The CDR3 loop is CASSTSYWGDTEAFF. As DNA, the CDR3 is TGTGCCAGCAGCACCTCCTACTGGGGGGACACTGAAGCTTTCTTT. The chain combines TRBV5-4 with TRBJ1-1, with a weak D call TRBD1 (5 bases). The CDR3 length is 15 residues. V was shortened by 4 bases and J by 3 bases, with 16 bases between the two germline ends. Germline CDR1 is SGHNT and CDR2 is YYREEE (reference sequence).

J is TRBJ2-7 and V is TRBV5-4; 7 nucleotides match TRBD2. J was trimmed by 3 bases and V by 1 base; bases with no gene match: 4. The CDR3 has 14 amino acids. CDR1 is SGHNT, CDR2 YYREEE, per germline (reference sequence). CDR3 sequence reads: CASSLTAGNYEQYF. The CDR3 nucleotides read TGTGCCAGCAGCTTGACAGCGGGAAACTACGAGCAGTACTTC.

The genes are TRBV29-1 and TRBJ1-2; 9 positions match TRBD1. The CDR3 is 15 residues long. J lost 4 bases, V lost 5 bases, and 11 bases had no gene match. Germline CDR1 reads SQVTM; CDR2 reads ANQGSEA. The CDR3 nucleotides are TGCAGCGTTCAGGGGACAGGGCCCTCCGGCTATGGCTACACCTTC. The encoded protein is CSVQGTGPSGYGYTF.

This chain uses TRBV19 with TRBJ2-1; tentatively, D is TRBD2 (5 bases). Trimming removed 7 bases from V and 6 bases from J, with 7 bases in between. The CDR3 consists of 11 residues. Per the germline V gene, CDR1 is LNHDA and CDR2 is SQIVND (reference sequence). The DNA of the CDR3 is TGTGCCAGTATGGGAGTCAATGAGCAGTTCTTC. It yields the protein CASMGVNEQFF. Filled out from reference TRBV19 and TRBJ2-1, the complete variable domain reads DGGITQSPKYLFRKEGQNVTLSCEQNLNHDAMYWYRQDPGQGLRLIYYSQIVNDFQKGDIAEGYSVSREKKESFPLTVTSAQKNPTAFYLCASMGVNEQFFGPGTRLTVL.

The V and J genes are TRBV9 and TRBJ2-3, with a tentative D call TRBD2 (5 bases). V was pared by 1 base and J by 2 bases, with 14 bases between. The CDR3 is made up of 16 amino acids. Germline CDR1 reads SGDLS; CDR2 reads YYNGEE. CDR3 sequence reads: CASSVRSGSFTDTQYF. CDR3 nucleotide sequence: TGTGCCAGCAGCGTACGAAGCGGTTCCTTCACAGATACGCAGTATTTT.

The chain uses TRBV6-1 and TRBJ1-2; D may be TRBD1 (5 bases). V lost 3 bases and J 7 bases, leaving 9 bases between the germline ends. Germline CDR1 is MNHNS and CDR2 is SASEGT. The CDR3 contains 12 residues. The CDR3, as DNA: TGTGCCAGCAGTGATTTTGGGGCTGGCTACACCTTC. As protein: CASSDFGAGYTF.

This chain uses TRBV5-6 with TRBJ1-5; no firm D call. Germline loops: CDR1 SGHDT, CDR2 YYEEEE. This CDR3 spans 14 amino acids. V shed 1 base and J shed 2 bases, with 7 bases lying between them. CDR3 region: CASSLFTGNQPQHF. The DNA of the CDR3 is TGTGCCAGCAGCTTGTTTACAGGCAATCAGCCCCAGCATTTT.